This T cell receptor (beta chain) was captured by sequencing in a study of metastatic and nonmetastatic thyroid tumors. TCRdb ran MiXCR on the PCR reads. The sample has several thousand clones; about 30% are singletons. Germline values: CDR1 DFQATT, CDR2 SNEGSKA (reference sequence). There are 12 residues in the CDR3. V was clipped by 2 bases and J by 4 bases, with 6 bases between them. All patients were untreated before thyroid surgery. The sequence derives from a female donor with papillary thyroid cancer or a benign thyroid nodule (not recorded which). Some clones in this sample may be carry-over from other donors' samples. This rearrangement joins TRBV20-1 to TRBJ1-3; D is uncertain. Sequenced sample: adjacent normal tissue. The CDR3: CSARFSGNTIYF. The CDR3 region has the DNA TGCAGTGCTAGATTCTCCGGAAACACCATATATTTT.